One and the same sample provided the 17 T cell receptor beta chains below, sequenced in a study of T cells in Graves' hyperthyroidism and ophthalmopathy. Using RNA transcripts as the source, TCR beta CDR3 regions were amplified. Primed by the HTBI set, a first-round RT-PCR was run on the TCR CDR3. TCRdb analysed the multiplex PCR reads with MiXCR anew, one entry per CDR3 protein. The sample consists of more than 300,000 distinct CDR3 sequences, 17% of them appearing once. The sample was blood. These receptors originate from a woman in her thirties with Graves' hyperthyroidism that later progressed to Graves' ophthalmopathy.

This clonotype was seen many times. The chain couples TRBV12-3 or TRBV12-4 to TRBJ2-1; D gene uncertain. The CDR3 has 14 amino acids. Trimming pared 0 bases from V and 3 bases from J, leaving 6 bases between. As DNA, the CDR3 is TGTGCCAGCAGTTTAGCGGATGACTACAATGAGCAGTTCTTC. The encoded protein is CASSLADDYNEQFF.

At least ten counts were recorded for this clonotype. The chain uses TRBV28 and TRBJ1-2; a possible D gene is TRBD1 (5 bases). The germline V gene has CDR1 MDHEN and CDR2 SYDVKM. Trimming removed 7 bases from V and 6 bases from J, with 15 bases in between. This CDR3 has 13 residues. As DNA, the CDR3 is TGTGCCAGCATGGGCAGGGAGCTTGATGGCTACACCTTC. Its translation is CASMGRELDGYTF.

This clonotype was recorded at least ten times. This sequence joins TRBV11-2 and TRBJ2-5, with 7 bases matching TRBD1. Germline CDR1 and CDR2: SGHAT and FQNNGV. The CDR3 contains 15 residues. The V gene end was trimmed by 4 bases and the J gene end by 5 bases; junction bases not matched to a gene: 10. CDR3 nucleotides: TGTGCCAGCAGCTCCCCGACAGGGTCGGGCGAGACCCAGTACTTC. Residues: CASSSPTGSGETQYF.

CDR3 DNA sequence: TGCGCCAGTTCAAAGGGGATGAACACTGAAGCTTTCTTT. Translation: CASSKGMNTEAFF. This sequence joins TRBV5-1 and TRBJ1-1; the D gene is possibly TRBD1 (5 bases). The CDR3 runs 13 residues. V lost 8 bases and J 0 bases, leaving 11 bases between the germline ends. Germline V gene data show CDR1 as SGHRS and CDR2 as YFSETQ.

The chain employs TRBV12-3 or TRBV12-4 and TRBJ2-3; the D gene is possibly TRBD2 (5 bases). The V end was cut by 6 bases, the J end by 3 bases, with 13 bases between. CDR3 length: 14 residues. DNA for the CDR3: TGTGCCAGCAGGCCGGACTTCCAAACAGATACGCAGTATTTT. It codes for CASRPDFQTDTQYF.

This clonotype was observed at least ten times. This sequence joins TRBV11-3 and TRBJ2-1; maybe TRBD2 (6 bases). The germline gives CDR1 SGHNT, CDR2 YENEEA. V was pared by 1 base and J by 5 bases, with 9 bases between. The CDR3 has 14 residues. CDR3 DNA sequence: TGTGCCAGCAGCTTAGGGGGGGTGGACAATGAGCAGTTCTTC. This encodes CASSLGGVDNEQFF.

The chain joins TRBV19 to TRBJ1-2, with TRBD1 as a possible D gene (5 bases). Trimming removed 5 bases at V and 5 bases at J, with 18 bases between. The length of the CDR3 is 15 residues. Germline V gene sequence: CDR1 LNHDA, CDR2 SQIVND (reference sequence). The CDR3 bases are TGTGCCAGTAGTTTTAGCCAGGGTCACCGATATGGCTACACCTTC. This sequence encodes CASSFSQGHRYGYTF.

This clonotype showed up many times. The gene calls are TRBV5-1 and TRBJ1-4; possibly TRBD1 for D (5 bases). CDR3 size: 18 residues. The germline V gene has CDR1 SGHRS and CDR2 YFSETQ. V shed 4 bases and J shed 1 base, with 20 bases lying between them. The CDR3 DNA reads TGCGCCAGCAGCCTTCCGGGACCTTCAAGCGGAACTAATGAAAAACTGTTTTTT. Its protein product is CASSLPGPSSGTNEKLFF.

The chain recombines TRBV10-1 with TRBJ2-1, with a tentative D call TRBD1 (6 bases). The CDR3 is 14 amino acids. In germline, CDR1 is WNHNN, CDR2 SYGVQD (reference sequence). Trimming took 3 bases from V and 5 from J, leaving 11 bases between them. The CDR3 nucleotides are TGCGCCAGCAGTGAAACAGGGAAAAACAATGAGCAGTTCTTC. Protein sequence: CASSETGKNNEQFF.

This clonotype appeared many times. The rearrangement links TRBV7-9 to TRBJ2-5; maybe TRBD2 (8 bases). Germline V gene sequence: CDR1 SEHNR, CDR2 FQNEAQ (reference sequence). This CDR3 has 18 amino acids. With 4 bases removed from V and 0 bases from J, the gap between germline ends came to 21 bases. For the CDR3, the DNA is TGTGCCAGCAGCTCACAGGGGTCGTTAGCGGGAAACCAAGAGACCCAGTACTTC. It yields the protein CASSSQGSLAGNQETQYF. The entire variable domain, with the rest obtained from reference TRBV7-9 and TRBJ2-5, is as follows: DTGVSQNPRHKITKRGQNVTFRCDPISEHNRLYWYRQTLGQGPEFLTYFQNEAQLEKSRLLSDRFSAERPKGSFSTLEIQRTEQGDSAMYLCASSSQGSLAGNQETQYFGPGTRLLVL.

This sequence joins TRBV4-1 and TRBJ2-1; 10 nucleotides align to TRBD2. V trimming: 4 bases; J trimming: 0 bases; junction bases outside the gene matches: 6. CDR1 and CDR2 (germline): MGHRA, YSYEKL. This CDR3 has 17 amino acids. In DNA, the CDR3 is TGCGCCAGCAGCCCGGGACTAGCGAAAAGCTCCTACAATGAGCAGTTCTTC. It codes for CASSPGLAKSSYNEQFF.

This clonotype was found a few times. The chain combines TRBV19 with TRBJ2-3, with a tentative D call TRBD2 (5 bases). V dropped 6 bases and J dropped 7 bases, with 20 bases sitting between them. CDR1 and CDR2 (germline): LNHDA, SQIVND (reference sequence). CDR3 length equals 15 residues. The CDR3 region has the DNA TGTGCCAGTAGCCCCCGCCAACTAGAGCGAAATACGCAGTATTTT. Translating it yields CASSPRQLERNTQYF. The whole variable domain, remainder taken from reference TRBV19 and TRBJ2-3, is DGGITQSPKYLFRKEGQNVTLSCEQNLNHDAMYWYRQDPGQGLRLIYYSQIVNDFQKGDIAEGYSVSREKKESFPLTVTSAQKNPTAFYLCASSPRQLERNTQYFGPGTRLTVL.

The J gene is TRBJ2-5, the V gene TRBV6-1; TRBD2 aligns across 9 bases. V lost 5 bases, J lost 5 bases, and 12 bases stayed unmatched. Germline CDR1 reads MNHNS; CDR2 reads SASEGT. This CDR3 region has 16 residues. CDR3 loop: CASSKGLARVGETQYF. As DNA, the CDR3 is TGTGCCAGCAGTAAGGGACTAGCAAGAGTGGGGGAGACCCAGTACTTC.

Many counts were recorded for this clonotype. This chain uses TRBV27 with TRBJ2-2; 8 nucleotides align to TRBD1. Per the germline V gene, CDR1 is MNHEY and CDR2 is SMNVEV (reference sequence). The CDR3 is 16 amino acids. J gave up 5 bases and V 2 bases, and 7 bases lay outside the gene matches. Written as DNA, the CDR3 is TGTGCCAGCAGTTTAGGACAGGGAGAGGGTACCGGGGAGCTGTTTTTT. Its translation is CASSLGQGEGTGELFF.

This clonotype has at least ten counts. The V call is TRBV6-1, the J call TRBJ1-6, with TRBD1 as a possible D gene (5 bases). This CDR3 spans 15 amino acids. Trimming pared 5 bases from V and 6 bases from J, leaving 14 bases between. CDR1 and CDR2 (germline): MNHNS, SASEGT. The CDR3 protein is CASSSLGDFNSPLHF. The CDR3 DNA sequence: TGTGCCAGCAGTTCCCTGGGGGACTTTAATTCACCCCTCCACTTT.

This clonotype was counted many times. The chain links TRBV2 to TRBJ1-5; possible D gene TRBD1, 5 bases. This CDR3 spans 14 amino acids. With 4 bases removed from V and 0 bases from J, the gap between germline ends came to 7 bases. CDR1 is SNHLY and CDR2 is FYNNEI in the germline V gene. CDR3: CASSARASNQPQHF. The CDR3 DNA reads TGTGCCAGCAGTGCCAGGGCTAGCAATCAGCCCCAGCATTTT.

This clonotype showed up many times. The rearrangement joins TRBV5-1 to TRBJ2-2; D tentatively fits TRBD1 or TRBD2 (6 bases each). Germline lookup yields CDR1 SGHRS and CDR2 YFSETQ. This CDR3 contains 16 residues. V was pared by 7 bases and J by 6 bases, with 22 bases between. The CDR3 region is CASPTWRGIRPGELFF. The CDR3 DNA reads TGCGCCAGCCCTACATGGAGGGGGATCCGGCCCGGGGAGCTGTTTTTT. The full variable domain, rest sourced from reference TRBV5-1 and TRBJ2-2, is KAGVTQTPRYLIKTRGQQVTLSCSPISGHRSVSWYQQTPGQGLQFLFEYFSETQRNKGNFPGRFSGRQFSNSRSEMNVSTLELGDSALYLCASPTWRGIRPGELFFGEGSRLTVL.